This TCR beta chain was documented in a study of Ad26.COV2.S vaccination and SARS-CoV-2 variants (dated by TCRdb to the early 2020s). Turning to the overall study: Donors in the vaccine arm were drawn from COV1001, a multicentre, randomized, double-blind, placebo-controlled phase I-IIa trial testing Ad26.COV2.S in healthy adults. TCRbeta repertoire sequencing was used to assess the specificity and breadth of SARS-CoV-2-reactive T cell receptors after Ad26.COV2.S vaccination. A total of approximately 32 samples were included in the TCR-sequenced set, comprising around 19 Ad26.COV2.S vaccine recipients, 5 placebo recipients and 8 SARS-CoV-2 convalescent individuals. Trial participants were randomized into five groups of five: low-dose or high-dose Ad26.COV2.S given once or twice, or placebo on both occasions. Blinding of investigators to trial group allocation was maintained during experiments and outcome assessment. Ad26.COV2.S was administered intramuscularly at a dose of 5x10^10 or 1x10^11 viral particles, either as one shot or as two shots given 56 days apart.

Counted from cysteine to phenylalanine, this CDR3 has 16 amino acids. Solely the CDR3 DNA is kept, with 48 bases framed from the first base. Via the germline V gene, CDR1 is MDHEN and CDR2 SYDVKM. The germline ends are 13 bases apart after V is trimmed by 3 bases and J by 1 base. The label giving this sample's treatment or condition can be read as: roughly 18 received Ad26.COV2.S at low or high dose, single or two shots; about 5 received placebo; per-sample allocation not given. For vaccine and placebo recipients, the sequenced repertoires came from samples collected on day 63 after the first injection. Between 29 July and 7 August 2020, Cohort 1b enrolled around 25 adults aged 18-55 years at one site in Boston, USA. Ad26.COV2.S consisted of a replication-incompetent adenovirus type 26 vector by which a prefusion-stabilized SARS-CoV-2 spike protein from the original Wuhan strain was expressed. The immunoSEQ Assay was the method used to sequence TCRbeta CDR3 regions. After extraction, genomic DNA underwent amplification by bias-controlled multiplex PCR, followed by high-throughput sequencing. Processing in the source paper ran as follows. Collapsing and filtering of sequences were performed to quantify the absolute abundance of each unique TCRbeta CDR3 region. T cell fraction was estimated by normalizing TCRbeta template counts to usable DNA, which was measured by amplifying reference genes present in all nucleated cells. Repertoire TCRs were annotated as SARS-CoV-2-specific by exact matching of V gene, CDR3 amino acid sequence and J gene to a known reactive TCR set. MIRA supplied the reference SARS-CoV-2 TCR set, which was filtered for enrichment in COVID-19-positive ImmuneCODE repertoires so that public or cross-reactive TCRs were removed. Based on the MIRA antigens, annotated TCRs were further analysed at the level of specific ORF or position within ORF. Breadth was defined as the number of annotated unique rearrangements divided by the total number of unique productive rearrangements, and depth was defined as the summed frequency of the annotated unique rearrangements. Group comparisons of TCR breadth used two-sided Wilcoxon rank-sum tests. What TCRdb holds here is the immuneACCESS table cut down to in-frame rearrangements. Part of the clones is not present; checked against another copy, under half of the missing clones reflect an unresolved V gene, and the others are unexplained. V, J and clone size were drawn from that table, and D and trimming were deduced from the DNA. The table for this sample lists roughly 380,000 clones; over 75% of them were counted only once. Less than 4% of the sample belongs to the ten largest clones.

What the study reported, not specific to this receptor: Vaccine and placebo recipients had comparable non-spike TCR breadth, which fits with the vaccine containing only spike. The study was not powered to compare responses between vaccine doses or regimens. Higher spike-specific TCR breadth was observed in Ad26.COV2.S recipients than in placebo recipients (P = 0.0014). It was noted by the authors that total T cell responses may have been underestimated by the TCR breadth and depth analyses. Substantial breadth of spike-specific CD8+ and CD4+ T cell responses was reported after vaccination.

As to this clone: Its antigen is currently not known. Base qualities are missing; no much larger clone stands one base away.

The chain is assembled from TRBV28 and TRBJ1-5, with the D segment identity uncertain. The source material was peripheral blood, sampled in a trial of Ad26.COV2.S vaccine versus placebo. The origin of this receptor is a person between 18 and 65 years old who received the Ad26.COV2.S COVID-19 vaccine or a placebo. The base sequence is TGTGCCAGCAGTTTGGCCACAACCGCAAGCAATCAGCCCCAGCATTTT. The resulting protein is CASSLATTASNQPQHF.